Below are 3 T cell receptor beta chains sequenced from a single sample in a study of blood T cell repertoires in COVID-19. Sequenced by immunoSEQ multiplex PCR; TCRdb stores in-frame clones only, minus some. The sample includes approximately 88,000 clones, around three quarters of them seen just once. The sample comprised peripheral blood. These receptors were obtained from a human donor in a cohort sampled during active COVID-19.

The chain recombines TRBV6-2 or TRBV6-3 with TRBJ2-2, with D perhaps matching TRBD2 (6 bases). The CDR3 is 16 residues long. Between the trimmed V and J ends, which lost 0 bases and 7 bases, there was a span of 15 bases. Germline assignment: CDR1 MNHEY and CDR2 SVGEGT. The CDR3 region is CASSYSRTTGGGELFF. The CDR3 DNA follows: TGTGCCAGCAGTTACTCAAGGACTACCGGGGGCGGGGAGCTGTTTTTT.

The count of this clone is one. The CDR3 spells CASSLSTRGLQYGYTF. The DNA of the CDR3 is TGTGCCAGCAGTTTATCCACCAGGGGGCTACAATATGGCTACACCTTC. The chain joins TRBV28 to TRBJ1-2, with TRBD1 matching 8 bases. The CDR3 is 16 residues long. The ends lost 1 base at V and 5 bases at J; junction bases unmatched: 9. CDR1 is MDHEN and CDR2 is SYDVKM in the germline V gene.

The J gene is TRBJ1-5, the V gene TRBV2; D might be TRBD1 (5 bases). The CDR3 extends over 16 amino acids. Germline CDR1 and CDR2: SNHLY and FYNNEI. Trimming took off 0 bases at V and 5 bases at J, with 14 bases between the two ends. In DNA form, the CDR3 reads TGTGCCAGCAGTGAAGCAAGGGCCAGGGATTATCAGCCCCAGCATTTT. This encodes CASSEARARDYQPQHF.